Below, 23 T cell receptor beta chains from the same sample are listed, as sequenced in a study of T cells in Graves' hyperthyroidism and ophthalmopathy. The source material, RNA transcripts, was used to amplify TCR beta CDR3 regions. Primed by the HTBI set, a first-round RT-PCR was run on the TCR CDR3. From the multiplex PCR reads, TCRdb called clonotypes with MiXCR, one entry per CDR3 protein. The sample has roughly 170,000 distinct CDR3 sequences, over 15% seen once; the top ten hold 25% to 30%. Sequencing was done on a sample of blood. The source is a woman between 45 and 60 years old with Graves' hyperthyroidism.

The chain employs TRBV2 and TRBJ2-2; TRBD2 matches 12 bases. V shed 5 bases, J shed 5 bases, and the junction held 3 bases outside the gene matches. The CDR3 is 15 residues long. Germline values: CDR1 SNHLY, CDR2 FYNNEI. Here the CDR3 DNA reads TGTGCCAGCAGTTTTGGACTAGCGGGAACCGGGGAGCTGTTTTTT. Translating it yields CASSFGLAGTGELFF.

This clonotype was detected many times. This rearrangement joins TRBV20-1 to TRBJ1-4; TRBD1 agrees at 7 bases. With 4 bases clipped from V and 0 bases from J, the junction kept 8 bases outside the gene matches. Germline V gives CDR1 DFQATT, CDR2 SNEGSKA (reference sequence). The CDR3 is made up of 16 amino acids. DNA for the CDR3: TGCAGTGCTATCCACAGGGGATTAGCAACTAATGAAAAACTGTTTTTT. It specifies CSAIHRGLATNEKLFF.

This clonotype came up many times. The V gene is TRBV6-2 or TRBV6-3, the J gene TRBJ1-5; possibly TRBD1 for D (5 bases). CDR3 length: 14 residues. Trimming left V 6 bases short and J 3 bases short, with 12 bases between. Germline V CDR1 and CDR2: MNHEY, SVGEGT. CDR3 sequence (DNA): TGTGCCAGCAGCCCGACAGCTTTCAATCAGCCCCAGCATTTT. Its translation is CASSPTAFNQPQHF.

This clonotype was recorded many times. The chain joins TRBV6-1 to TRBJ2-1; TRBD2 agrees at 14 bases. CDR3 length equals 16 residues. V lost 9 bases to trimming and J lost 10 bases; unmatched junction nucleotides: 14. Germline CDR1 is MNHNS and CDR2 is SASEGT. CDR3 coding DNA: TGTGCCAGTCAATCTCGACTAGCGGGGGGGGTTTTGGAGCAGTTCTTC. This gives the protein CASQSRLAGGVLEQFF.

This clonotype was seen many times. V usage is TRBV20-1 and J usage is TRBJ1-2, with D maybe TRBD1 (5 bases). Trimming removed 1 base at V and 2 bases at J, with 8 bases between. Germline CDR1 and CDR2: DFQATT and SNEGSKA (reference sequence). The CDR3 spans 13 residues. The CDR3 reads CSARGQINYGYTF. The CDR3 nucleotides read TGCAGTGCTAGAGGACAGATCAACTATGGCTACACCTTC.

This clonotype was observed a single time. With a much larger clone just one base away, this may be a read error. The chain carries TRBV5-1 and TRBJ1-4, with a tentative D call TRBD1 (5 bases). The CDR3 totals 15 residues. CDR1 and CDR2 (germline): SGHRS, YFSETQ. CDR3 sequence (DNA): TGCGCCAGCAGTATGGAGGGGAGCGGGGATGAAAAACTGCTTTTT. It translates to CASSMEGSGDEKLLF.

The V call is TRBV12-3 or TRBV12-4, the J call TRBJ2-3; 10 bases are a match to TRBD2. The ends lost 8 bases at V and 3 bases at J; junction bases unmatched: 8. The CDR3 runs 15 residues. The CDR3 nucleotides read TGTGCCAGCGGATTACAGACTAGCGGGACAGATACGCAGTATTTT. It yields the protein CASGLQTSGTDTQYF.

This clonotype has ten or more counts. This sequence joins TRBV12-3 or TRBV12-4 and TRBJ2-5; 7 bases agree with TRBD2. The CDR3 extends over 15 amino acids. The V segment lost 0 bases and the J segment 7 bases; nucleotides outside the gene matches: 8. The CDR3 DNA is TGTGCCAGCAGTTTAGCGGTACCCGTAGCGGGGACCCAGTACTTC. As protein: CASSLAVPVAGTQYF.

Many counts were recorded for this clonotype. The rearrangement links TRBV7-2 to TRBJ1-1, with D perhaps matching TRBD1 (5 bases). The CDR3 is made up of 19 amino acids. Germline V gene lookup returns CDR1 SGHTA and CDR2 FQGNSA. V was trimmed by 1 base and J by 6 bases, leaving 27 bases between them. The CDR3 loop reads CASSLDSTAPQGVEAEAFF. CDR3 sequence (DNA): TGTGCCAGCAGCTTAGATTCTACCGCGCCGCAAGGGGTCGAAGCTGAAGCTTTCTTT.

The chain uses TRBV18 and TRBJ1-1, with no clear D. With 8 bases removed from V and 0 bases from J, the gap between germline ends came to 7 bases. The CDR3 is 12 amino acids. CDR1 and CDR2 (germline): KGHSH, LQKENI. CDR3 DNA: TGTGCCAGCGAGAGTATGAACACTGAAGCTTTCTTT. Amino acids: CASESMNTEAFF. The variable domain in full, with the rest retrieved from reference TRBV18 and TRBJ1-1, is NAGVMQNPRHLVRRRGQEARLRCSPMKGHSHVYWYRQLPEEGLKFMVYLQKENIIDESGMPKERFSAEFPKEGPSILRIQQVVRGDSAAYFCASESMNTEAFFGQGTRLTVV.

This clonotype was recorded many times. This CDR3 is CASSQVSRYPNTEAFF. CDR3 in DNA: TGTGCCAGCAGCCAAGTTAGCAGGTACCCTAACACTGAAGCTTTCTTT. The genes are TRBV14 and TRBJ1-1; D remains unclear. This CDR3 spans 16 amino acids. V was pared by 1 base and J by 2 bases, with 14 bases between. The germline CDR1 and CDR2 sequences are SGHDN and FVKESK.

Here the CDR3 DNA reads TGCAGTGCTAGTTCGCTACTAGGGGGCGGAATGAACACTGAAGCTTTCTTT. Its protein product is CSASSLLGGGMNTEAFF. V and J are TRBV20-1 and TRBJ1-1; 7 nucleotides agree with TRBD1. The J segment lost 0 bases and the V segment lost 3 bases, leaving 13 bases of the junction unmatched. Germline lookup yields CDR1 DFQATT and CDR2 SNEGSKA (reference sequence). The CDR3 sequence is 17 residues long.

Ten or more counts support this clonotype. The CDR3 DNA reads as TGCGCCAGCAGCCTCAGCCCCATTGGACGGGTAAAAGAGACCCAGTACTTC. It codes for CASSLSPIGRVKETQYF. J is TRBJ2-5 and V is TRBV5-1, with D hard to call. Trimming removed 4 bases at V and 3 bases at J, with 22 bases between. CDR3 length: 17 residues. The germline gives CDR1 SGHRS, CDR2 YFSETQ.

There are many counts of this clonotype. This chain connects TRBV14 to TRBJ2-1, with D perhaps matching TRBD1 (5 bases). V was clipped by 4 bases and J by 0 bases, with 10 bases between them. This CDR3 has 15 residues. CDR1 and CDR2 from the germline V gene are SGHDN and FVKESK. CDR3 region: CASSLPGNSYNEQFF. Here the CDR3 DNA reads TGTGCCAGCAGCCTGCCAGGGAACTCCTACAATGAGCAGTTCTTC.

This clonotype came up many times. V gene TRBV7-9 combines with J gene TRBJ2-7; 10 positions match TRBD2. V dropped 5 bases and J dropped 6; count of bases not matched to a gene: 7. Germline assignment: CDR1 SEHNR and CDR2 FQNEAQ (reference sequence). This CDR3 is 14 amino acids long. For the CDR3, the DNA is TGTGCCAGCAGCCAGTCTAGCGGGGGAGGCGAGCAGTACTTC. It is translated as CASSQSSGGGEQYF.

This clonotype was seen many times. The chain's CDR3 is CASRHERFEAFF. CDR3 sequence (DNA): TGTGCCAGCAGGCACGAGAGATTCGAAGCTTTCTTT. This rearrangement joins TRBV28 to TRBJ1-1; the D is unclear. The CDR3 has 12 amino acids. V dropped 6 bases and J dropped 8 bases, with 13 bases sitting between them. CDR1 MDHEN and CDR2 SYDVKM come from the germline V gene.

This clonotype was detected ten times or more. The CDR3 DNA reads TGTGCCAGCATCCCCCTCATCCGGGGGACAGGGAATTCGGGGAGCCGGGAAGCTTTCTTT. It specifies CASIPLIRGTGNSGSREAFF. The chain has TRBV6-1 and TRBJ1-1; 9 positions agree with TRBD1. Losses at the gene ends were 7 bases for V and 8 bases for J; bases not matched to a gene: 29. The germline V gene encodes CDR1 MNHNS and CDR2 SASEGT. The CDR3 runs 20 residues.

This clonotype appeared many times. The V gene is TRBV7-8, the J gene TRBJ2-1; 7 positions agree with TRBD1. This CDR3 contains 15 residues. The trim removed 4 bases at V and 3 bases at J, leaving 6 bases unmatched. CDR1 and CDR2 from the germline V gene are SGHVS and FQNEAQ. CDR3 nucleotides: TGTGCCAGCAGCTCCGGGACAGTGCTCTACAATGAGCAGTTCTTC. This translates into CASSSGTVLYNEQFF.

This clonotype was observed at least ten times. The chain links TRBV5-1 to TRBJ2-7; D is unresolved. This CDR3 has 13 amino acids. Per the germline V gene, CDR1 is SGHRS and CDR2 is YFSETQ. Trimming stripped 2 bases from V and 2 bases from J, with 8 bases between. CDR3 sequence: CASSFGQPYEQYF. The CDR3 bases are TGCGCCAGCAGCTTCGGGCAGCCCTACGAGCAGTACTTC.

This clonotype was counted many times. The rearrangement links TRBV5-8 to TRBJ1-1; the D is unclear. Trimming shortened V by 9 bases and J by 6 bases, and 9 bases separated the two germline ends. Germline V gives CDR1 SGHTS, CDR2 YDEGEE. The CDR3 is made up of 10 amino acids. CDR3 sequence reads: CATATAEAFF. The DNA of the CDR3 is TGTGCCACCGCAACCGCTGAAGCTTTCTTT.

This clonotype was detected many times. The rearrangement uses TRBV7-3 and TRBJ1-6, with a tentative D call TRBD1 (6 bases). There are 15 residues in the CDR3. Germline V gives CDR1 SGHTA, CDR2 FQGTGA. Trimming stripped 5 bases from V and 5 bases from J, with 13 bases between. The chain's CDR3 is CASSPQGHDNSPLHF. CDR3 coding DNA: TGTGCCAGCAGCCCTCAGGGGCATGATAATTCACCCCTCCACTTT.

The CDR3 DNA reads as TGTGCCAGCAGCTTATCCGGGGACCAAGAGACCCAGTACTTC. It is translated as CASSLSGDQETQYF. This sequence joins TRBV11-2 and TRBJ2-5; D is perhaps TRBD2 (5 bases). Germline values: CDR1 SGHAT, CDR2 FQNNGV. The CDR3 is 14 amino acids. V was shortened by 2 bases and J by 0 bases, with 7 bases between the two germline ends.

This clonotype was picked up many times. This chain uses TRBV5-1 with TRBJ2-1, with 12 bases identical to TRBD1. With V trimmed by 2 bases and J by 9 bases, 12 bases remained unmatched. Germline CDR1 SGHRS, CDR2 YFSETQ. The CDR3 extends over 17 amino acids. The CDR3 sequence is CASSLTTGTGGSGEQFF. The CDR3 DNA is TGCGCCAGCAGCTTAACCACCGGGACAGGGGGCTCGGGTGAGCAGTTCTTC.